These T cell receptor beta chains were read from a single sample in a study of STAT5B mutations in CD4+ large granular lymphocyte leukemia. Only in-frame clones appear in the TCRdb table, and some are missing; sequencing was by immunoSEQ multiplex PCR. This repertoire shows roughly 36,000 clones, less than 80% found once; its top ten account for 2.5% to 3%. Sequencing input: CD4+ T cells from blood buffy coats. These TCRs come from a human donor in good health. CDR3s include the opening cysteine and the closing phenylalanine or tryptophan. A D gene is named only where the DNA matches it firmly. Size is omitted from some rows. Given values are once, few, many or a class for expanded clones.

j_gene | d_gene | abundance | v_gene | CDR3aa | CDR3nt
TRBJ2-2 | NA | NA | TRBV10-1 | CASRGSVENTGELFF | TGCGCCAGCAGAGGATCGGTCGAGAACACCGGGGAGCTGTTTTTT
TRBJ1-3 | NA | NA | TRBV6-5 | CASRGLTSGNTIYF | TGTGCCAGCCGCGGACTCACCTCTGGAAACACCATATATTTT
TRBJ1-2 | NA | NA | TRBV7-2 | CASSPARGGYGYTF | TGTGCCAGCAGCCCAGCCCGGGGTGGCTATGGCTACACCTTC
TRBJ2-7 | NA | NA | TRBV28 | CATKGQGNYEQYF | TGTGCCACCAAGGGGCAGGGAAACTACGAGCAGTACTTC
TRBJ2-2 | NA | few | TRBV9 | CASSVAGTTGELFF | TGTGCCAGCAGCGTAGCAGGGACCACCGGGGAGCTGTTTTTT
TRBJ2-7 | NA | NA | TRBV7-6 | CASSSEIAYEQYF | TGTGCCAGCAGCTCCGAGATTGCCTACGAGCAGTACTTC
TRBJ2-1 | NA | NA | TRBV4-1 | CASTTSHNPYNEQFF | TGCGCCAGCACGACCTCCCACAACCCCTACAATGAGCAGTTCTTC
TRBJ1-1 | NA | few | TRBV7-8 | CASSLSRGNTEAFF | TGTGCCAGCAGCTTAAGTCGGGGGAACACTGAAGCTTTCTTT
TRBJ1-1 | TRBD1 | once | TRBV28 | CASSPRRQGMSTEAFF | TGTGCCAGCAGTCCTCGACGACAGGGGATGAGCACTGAAGCTTTCTTT
TRBJ2-7 | NA | once | TRBV18 | CASSPPAGAYEQYF | TGTGCCAGCTCACCACCGGCAGGGGCCTACGAGCAGTACTTC
TRBJ1-1 | NA | NA | TRBV11-2 | CASSLLRRTEAFF | TGTGCCAGCAGCTTATTAAGGAGGACTGAAGCTTTCTTT
TRBJ2-3 | TRBD2 | NA | TRBV2 | CASRVAGMGTDTQYF | TGTGCCAGCAGGGTAGCGGGGATGGGCACAGATACGCAGTATTTT
TRBJ2-1 | TRBD1 | NA | TRBV4-3 | CASSQERTGVLSSYNEQFF | TGCGCCAGCAGCCAAGAAAGGACAGGGGTTCTTAGCTCCTACAATGAGCAGTTCTTC
TRBJ1-2 | TRBD1 | NA | TRBV6-5 | CASSLQGAYGYTF | TGTGCCAGCAGCTTACAGGGGGCCTATGGCTACACCTTC
TRBJ1-1 | NA | few | TRBV5-1 | CASSLGRAGGTEAFF | TGCGCCAGCAGCTTGGGAAGGGCCGGTGGGACTGAAGCTTTCTTT
TRBJ1-1 | NA | NA | TRBV28 | CASRGSKNTEAFF | TGTGCCAGCAGAGGGAGTAAGAACACTGAAGCTTTCTTT
TRBJ2-1 | NA | NA | TRBV5-1 | CASSLLDNEQFF | TGCGCCAGCAGCCTCCTTGACAATGAGCAGTTCTTC
TRBJ1-2 | NA | once | TRBV15 | CATSRGGSYGYTF | TGTGCCACCAGCAGGGGTGGCTCCTATGGCTACACCTTC
TRBJ1-2 | NA | NA | TRBV4-2 | CASSQEPGAVYGYTF | TGTGCCAGCAGCCAAGAGCCAGGGGCGGTATATGGCTACACCTTC
TRBJ2-1 | NA | NA | TRBV19 | CASSIVGLGNNEQFF | TGTGCCAGTAGTATAGTCGGGCTAGGTAACAATGAGCAGTTCTTC
TRBJ2-3 | NA | once | TRBV6-5 | CASSRGRVLGTQYF | TGTGCCAGCAGCCGGGGGCGGGTGTTGGGTACGCAGTATTTT
TRBJ2-5 | NA | NA | TRBV11-2 | CASSFRASDQETQYF | TGTGCCAGCAGCTTTAGGGCATCGGACCAAGAGACCCAGTACTTC
TRBJ2-5 | NA | NA | TRBV7-2 | CASSLGGSIGTQYF | TGTGCCAGCAGCTTAGGAGGGTCGATCGGGACCCAGTACTTC
TRBJ2-7 | NA | NA | TRBV5-4 | CASSLGAGSYEQYF | TGTGCCAGCAGCTTGGGAGCAGGCTCCTACGAGCAGTACTTC
TRBJ2-1 | TRBD1 | NA | TRBV4-3 | CASSRTLRTGFNEQFF | TGCGCCAGCAGCCGCACTCTCCGGACAGGGTTTAATGAGCAGTTCTTC
TRBJ1-1 | TRBD1 | NA | TRBV6-5 | CASSSAGTGDAEAFF | TGTGCCAGCAGTTCCGCCGGGACAGGGGACGCTGAAGCTTTCTTT
TRBJ2-7 | NA | NA | TRBV30 | CAWSVSVNEQYF | TGTGCCTGGAGTGTAAGTGTCAACGAGCAGTACTTC
TRBJ2-7 | NA | NA | TRBV5-4 | CASSQGAGSYEQYF | TGTGCCAGCAGCCAGGGTGCAGGGAGCTACGAGCAGTACTTC
TRBJ1-5 | TRBD1 | once | TRBV19 | CASTSGGSGNQPQHF | TGTGCCAGTACCTCAGGGGGGTCTGGCAATCAGCCCCAGCATTTT
TRBJ2-7 | NA | NA | TRBV5-6 | CASSLGLKFSYEQYF | TGTGCCAGCAGCTTGGGGCTAAAGTTCTCCTACGAGCAGTACTTC
TRBJ2-3 | NA | NA | TRBV7-8 | CASRTLTDTQYF | TGTGCCAGCAGGACGCTCACAGATACGCAGTATTTT
TRBJ1-5 | TRBD1 | NA | TRBV7-9 | CASSFGQGDQPQHF | TGTGCCAGCAGCTTTGGACAGGGAGATCAGCCCCAGCATTTT
TRBJ2-7 | TRBD2 | NA | TRBV2 | CASRRTSAKQYF | TGTGCCAGCAGACGAACTAGCGCCAAGCAGTACTTC
TRBJ2-5 | NA | NA | TRBV6-5 | CASRYMGTGTAETQYF | TGTGCCAGCAGATACATGGGCACAGGGACGGCGGAGACCCAGTACTTC
TRBJ2-2 | NA | NA | TRBV7-3 | CASSPGNTGELFF | TGTGCCAGCAGCCCGGGTAATACCGGGGAGCTGTTTTTT
TRBJ1-1 | NA | NA | TRBV7-9 | CASSLDMYTEAFF | TGTGCCAGCAGCTTAGATATGTACACTGAAGCTTTCTTT
TRBJ1-1 | NA | NA | TRBV19 | CASSIVAYRGAFF | TGTGCCAGTAGTATAGTCGCATACCGGGGGGCTTTCTTT
TRBJ1-1 | NA | few | TRBV5-1 | CASSLAVGGDTEAFF | TGCGCCAGCAGCTTGGCCGTGGGGGGGGACACTGAAGCTTTCTTT
TRBJ2-1 | NA | once | TRBV30 | CAWSGGAYNEQFF | TGTGCCTGGAGTGGGGGCGCCTACAATGAGCAGTTCTTC
TRBJ1-3 | NA | NA | TRBV10-3 | CAISEPGTGNTIYF | TGTGCCATCAGTGAACCCGGCACTGGAAACACCATATATTTT
TRBJ1-2 | TRBD1 | NA | TRBV7-2 | CASSSNPSTGVYGYTF | TGTGCCAGCAGCTCTAATCCCTCTACAGGGGTCTATGGCTACACCTTC